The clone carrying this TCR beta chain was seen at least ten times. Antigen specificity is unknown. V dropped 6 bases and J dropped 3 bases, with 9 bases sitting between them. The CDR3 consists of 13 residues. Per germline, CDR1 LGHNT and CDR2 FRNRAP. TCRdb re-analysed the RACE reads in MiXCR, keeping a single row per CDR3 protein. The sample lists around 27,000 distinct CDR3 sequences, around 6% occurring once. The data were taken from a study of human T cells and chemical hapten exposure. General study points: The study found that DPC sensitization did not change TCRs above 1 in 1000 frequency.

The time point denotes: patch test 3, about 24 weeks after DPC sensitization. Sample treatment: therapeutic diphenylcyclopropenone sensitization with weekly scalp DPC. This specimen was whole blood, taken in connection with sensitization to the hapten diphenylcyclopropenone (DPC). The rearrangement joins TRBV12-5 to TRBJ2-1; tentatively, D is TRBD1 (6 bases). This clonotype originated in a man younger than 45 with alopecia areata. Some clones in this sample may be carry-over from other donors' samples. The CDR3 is CASGVDSYNEQFF. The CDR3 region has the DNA TGTGCTAGTGGGGTGGACAGCTACAATGAGCAGTTCTTC.